The clone carrying this TCR beta chain came up a few times. These data are taken from a study of shared clonotypes between healthy human individuals. The protocol was immunoSEQ multiplex PCR, while the TCRdb copy is restricted to in-frame clones and leaves out a portion. The top ten hold under 2% of the sample, which has 650,000 to 800,000 clones, roughly two thirds seen once. This clonotype originated in a woman aged 25 to 39 in good health. The sample comprised memory CD4+ T cells sorted from blood. Documented subset: CD45RA-negative fraction.

CDR3 bases: TGTGCCAGCAGTTCCGGACAGGGATGGGGCAACACCATATATTTT. It specifies CASSSGQGWGNTIYF. The chain has TRBV28 and TRBJ1-3; 8 positions match TRBD1. Unmatched junction bases numbered 9, after V lost 4 bases and J lost 7 bases. The CDR3 runs to 15 residues. Germline V gene data show CDR1 as MDHEN and CDR2 as SYDVKM.